This T cell receptor (beta chain) was sequenced for a study of blood T cell repertoires in COVID-19. Sequenced by immunoSEQ multiplex PCR; TCRdb stores in-frame clones only, minus some. The table includes just over 60,000 clones, approximately 80% detected once. Trimming removed 2 bases at V and 3 bases at J, with 17 bases between. From germline, CDR1 is LGHDT and CDR2 YNNKEL (reference sequence). The CDR3 extends over 17 amino acids. The sequencing input was peripheral blood. The source of this sequence is a man aged 55 to 70 with acute or convalescent COVID-19. V gene TRBV3-1 (or the pseudogene TRBV3-2) combines with J gene TRBJ2-1, with D perhaps matching TRBD2 (6 bases). CDR3 in DNA: TGTGCCAGCAGCCAACCCGATGCAGCGGGCCTCTACAATGAGCAGTTCTTC. It encodes CASSQPDAAGLYNEQFF.